This TCR beta chain was observed in a study of blood T cell repertoires in COVID-19. In the study overall: Researchers got acute and convalescent COVID-19 samples from the United States, Italy and Spain. T cells, B-cell-depleted T cells, or PBMCs provided the cDNA or gDNA that served as material.

Profiling relied on immunoSEQ multiplex PCR, and the TCRdb table lists in-frame clones only, not all of them. The table records roughly 180,000 clones, approximately 80% of them present only once. The study drew participants aged roughly 18 to 89 years from roughly 25 US areas. V gave up 5 bases and J gave up 8 bases; unmatched junction bases: 6. Germline V gene data show CDR1 as SGHTA and CDR2 as FQGNSA. This CDR3 is 13 amino acids long. This chain uses TRBV7-2 with TRBJ2-3; 8 bases align to TRBD2. The TCR comes from a man aged 35 to 55 who had recovered from COVID-19. Sequenced material: PBMCs or T cells enriched from blood (not recorded which). CDR3 sequence (DNA): TGTGCCAGCAGCGACACTAGCGGAGTTACGCAGTATTTT. It codes for CASSDTSGVTQYF. The full variable domain, completed using reference TRBV7-2 and TRBJ2-3, is GAGVSQSPSNKVTEKGKDVELRCDPISGHTALYWYRQSLGQGLEFLIYFQGNSAPDKSGLPSDRFSAERTGGSVSTLTIQRTQQEDSAVYLCASSDTSGVTQYFGPGTRLTVL.